What follows describes a single T cell receptor (beta chain). The table came from immunoSEQ multiplex PCR; TCRdb's copy has only in-frame clones and leaves some out. Of about 38,000 clones detected, less than 90% appear once; the ten largest clones hold under 4%. This sample was taken from a study of graft-versus-host responses after intestinal transplantation. This CDR3 comprises 15 residues. In germline, CDR1 is ENHRY, CDR2 SYGVKD. J was trimmed by 4 bases and V by 0 bases; bases with no gene match: 1. Sequences were derived from PBMCs, sampled less than 1,400 days after transplant. The chain combines TRBV10-3 with TRBJ2-1; 9 bases match TRBD2. This clonotype was obtained from a human patient who received an intestinal transplant, so some T cells may come from the graft donor. The CDR3 DNA sequence: TGTGCCATCAGTGAGTCTAGCGGGAGTTACAATGAGCAGTTCTTC. Translation: CAISESSGSYNEQFF.